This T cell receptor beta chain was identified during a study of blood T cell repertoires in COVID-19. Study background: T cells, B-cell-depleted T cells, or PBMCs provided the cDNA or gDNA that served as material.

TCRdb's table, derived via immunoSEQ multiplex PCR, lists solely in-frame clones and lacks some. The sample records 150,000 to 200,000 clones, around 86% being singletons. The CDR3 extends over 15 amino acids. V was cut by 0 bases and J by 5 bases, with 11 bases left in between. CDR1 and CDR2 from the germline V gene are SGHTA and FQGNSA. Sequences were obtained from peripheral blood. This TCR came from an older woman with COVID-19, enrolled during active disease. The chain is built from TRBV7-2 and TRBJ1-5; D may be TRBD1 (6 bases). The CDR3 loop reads CASSLARGSYQPQHF. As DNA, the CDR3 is TGTGCCAGCAGCTTAGCTAGGGGGTCATATCAGCCCCAGCATTTT.